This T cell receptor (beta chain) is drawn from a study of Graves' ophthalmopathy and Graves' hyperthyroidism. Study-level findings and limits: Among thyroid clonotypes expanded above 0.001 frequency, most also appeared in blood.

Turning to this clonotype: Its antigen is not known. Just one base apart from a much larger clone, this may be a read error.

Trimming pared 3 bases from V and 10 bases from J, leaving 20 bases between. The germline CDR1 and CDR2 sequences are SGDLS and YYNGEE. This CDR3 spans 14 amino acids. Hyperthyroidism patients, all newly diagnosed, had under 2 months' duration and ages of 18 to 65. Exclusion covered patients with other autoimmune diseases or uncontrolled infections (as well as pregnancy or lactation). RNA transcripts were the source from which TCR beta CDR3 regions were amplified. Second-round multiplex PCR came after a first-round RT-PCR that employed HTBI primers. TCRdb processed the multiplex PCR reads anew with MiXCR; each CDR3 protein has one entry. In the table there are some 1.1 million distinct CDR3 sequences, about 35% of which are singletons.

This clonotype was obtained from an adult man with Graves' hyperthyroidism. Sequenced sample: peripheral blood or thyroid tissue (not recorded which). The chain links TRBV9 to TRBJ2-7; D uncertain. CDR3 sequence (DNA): TGTGCCAGCAGCGCAGCTCTCTCAGCCCGGCGACAGTACTTC. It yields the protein CASSAALSARRQYF.